This T cell receptor beta chain was sequenced for a study of early T cells in non-severe SARS-CoV-2 infection. As for the study in general: Chains were unpaired, as sequencing was done on bulk RNA from unsorted whole blood.

Individual cDNA molecules were tagged with unique molecular identifiers. TCRdb reprocessed the 5' RACE reads via MiXCR and lists one record per CDR3 protein. The sample shows more than 35,000 distinct CDR3 sequences, around 6.1% of them seen only once. The CDR3 length is 13 residues. Germline V gene sequence: CDR1 MNHNS, CDR2 SASEGT. Trimming cost V 6 bases and J 4 bases, with 12 bases left between them. What was sequenced was whole blood. The sequence was collected from an adult who was a healthcare worker with PCR-confirmed SARS-CoV-2 infection or an uninfected control (not recorded which). The chain has TRBV6-1 and TRBJ2-5; D is perhaps TRBD1 (6 bases). CDR3 nucleotides: TGTGCCAGCAGGAAGCAGGGGCCAGAGACCCAGTACTTC. It is translated as CASRKQGPETQYF.